These 22 T cell receptor beta chains originate from one sample sequenced in a study of blood T cell repertoires in COVID-19. This table comes from immunoSEQ multiplex PCR, and its TCRdb copy is limited to in-frame clones, with some not included. The sample lists some 150,000 clones, roughly 80% occurring once. Sequences were obtained from peripheral blood. The receptors derive from a woman older than 75 with acute or convalescent COVID-19.

J is TRBJ2-1 and V is TRBV7-8, with D maybe TRBD1 (5 bases). This CDR3 contains 17 residues. Looked up from germline, CDR1 is SGHVS and CDR2 is FQNEAQ. Trimming pared 1 base from V and 2 bases from J, leaving 15 bases between. DNA for the CDR3: TGTGCCAGCAGCTTAGGGGTTGGGCAGGGCCCCTACAATGAGCAGTTCTTC. Translating it yields CASSLGVGQGPYNEQFF.

This chain connects TRBV28 to TRBJ1-1; 7 bases match TRBD1. V trimming: 5 bases; J trimming: 2 bases; junction bases outside the gene matches: 8. This CDR3 spans 15 amino acids. The germline V gene encodes CDR1 MDHEN and CDR2 SYDVKM. CDR3 sequence: CASSPTGSVNTEAFF. CDR3 nucleotide sequence: TGTGCCAGCAGTCCGACAGGGTCAGTAAACACTGAAGCTTTCTTT.

The table lists this clone with a few counts. The chain joins TRBV7-9 to TRBJ2-7; perhaps TRBD2 as D (5 bases). The CDR3 sequence is 13 residues long. Trimming removed 2 bases at V and 7 bases at J, with 12 bases between. Looked up from germline, CDR1 is SEHNR and CDR2 is FQNEAQ (reference sequence). CDR3 loop: CASSLHEREEQYF. CDR3 coding DNA: TGTGCCAGCAGCTTACATGAGAGGGAGGAGCAGTACTTC.

This sequence joins TRBV7-2 and TRBJ2-7, with 7 bases fitting TRBD2. The CDR3 is 15 residues long. CDR1 is SGHTA, CDR2 FQGNSA, per germline. The V and J ends lost 4 bases and 6 bases, in that order; junction bases with no gene match: 12. CDR3: CASSSGRAGTSEQYF. In DNA, the CDR3 is TGTGCCAGCAGCTCTGGGCGAGCGGGGACCAGCGAGCAGTACTTC. Together with reference TRBV7-2 and TRBJ2-7, the CDR3 gives the full variable domain: GAGVSQSPSNKVTEKGKDVELRCDPISGHTALYWYRQSLGQGLEFLIYFQGNSAPDKSGLPSDRFSAERTGGSVSTLTIQRTQQEDSAVYLCASSSGRAGTSEQYFGPGTRLTVT.

The V call is TRBV5-1, the J call TRBJ2-7; maybe TRBD1 (5 bases). CDR3 length: 15 residues. V lost 0 bases and J lost 2, with 12 bases in between. The germline gives CDR1 SGHRS, CDR2 YFSETQ. The CDR3 region has the DNA TGCGCCAGCAGCTTGGTCTCAGGGATGCCCTACGAGCAGTACTTC. Protein product: CASSLVSGMPYEQYF.

A remark on this clone: A much bigger clone sits one base away, suggesting this may be a read error. Other DNA variants within this sample encode the same CDR3. This chain connects TRBV28 to TRBJ2-7, with a possible D match to TRBD2 (5 bases). In germline, CDR1 is MDHEN, CDR2 SYDVKM. The CDR3 totals 24 residues. CDR3 in amino acids: CASSSGFPPFQLFGGYKISYEQYF. Here the CDR3 DNA reads TGTGCCAGCAGTTCTGGGTTTCCACCTTTTCAGTTATTTGGAGGATACAAGATCTCCTACGAGCAGTACTTT. The full variable domain, rest sourced from reference TRBV28 and TRBJ2-7, is DVKVTQSSRYLVKRTGEKVFLECVQDMDHENMFWYRQDPGLGLRLIYFSYDVKMKEKGDIPEGYSVSREKKERFSLILESASTNQTSMYLCASSSGFPPFQLFGGYKISYEQYFGPGTRLTVT.

The DNA for the CDR3 is TGCGCCAGCAGCTTGGTGGCAAGTGATGGCTACACCTTC. It codes for CASSLVASDGYTF. V is TRBV5-1 and J is TRBJ1-2; D unclear. From germline, CDR1 is SGHRS and CDR2 YFSETQ. This CDR3 spans 13 amino acids. V dropped 0 bases and J dropped 6 bases, with 9 bases sitting between them.

V and J are TRBV5-1 and TRBJ2-1; 9 nucleotides line up with TRBD1. The CDR3 covers 12 residues. Germline V CDR1 and CDR2: SGHRS, YFSETQ. The V segment lost 5 bases and the J segment 9 bases; nucleotides outside the gene matches: 3. The CDR3: CASSTGGVEQFF. The CDR3 DNA sequence: TGCGCCAGCAGTACAGGGGGCGTTGAGCAGTTCTTC.

V usage is TRBV10-3 and J usage is TRBJ2-7; D call uncertain. Germline V lookup: CDR1 ENHRY, CDR2 SYGVKD. This CDR3 is built from 12 residues. V shed 8 bases and J shed 5 bases, with 13 bases lying between them. CDR3 residues: CAIGPYRHEQYF. DNA for the CDR3: TGTGCCATCGGGCCTTATCGGCACGAGCAGTACTTC.

The CDR3 DNA reads as TGTGCCAGCAGCGTAAGGGAGGGCTCCTACAATGAGCAGTTCTTC. Amino acid sequence: CASSVREGSYNEQFF. The chain has TRBV9 and TRBJ2-1, with 7 bases lining up with TRBD2. The CDR3 consists of 15 residues. The germline V gene has CDR1 SGDLS and CDR2 YYNGEE. Losses at the gene ends were 1 base for V and 0 bases for J; bases not matched to a gene: 1.

This sequence joins TRBV29-1 and TRBJ1-1; 10 positions match TRBD1. The germline V gene has CDR1 SQVTM and CDR2 ANQGSEA. This CDR3 has 14 residues. Germline trimming cut 5 bases from V and 5 bases from J; bases unmatched to any gene: 8. For the CDR3, the DNA is TGCAGCGTTCCCCGGACAGGGGGGTTAACTGAAGCTTTCTTT. This encodes CSVPRTGGLTEAFF.

V and J are TRBV7-9 and TRBJ2-1; 16 bases are shared with TRBD2. The V gene end was trimmed by 2 bases and the J gene end by 8 bases; junction bases not matched to a gene: 6. In germline, CDR1 is SEHNR, CDR2 FQNEAQ (reference sequence). The CDR3 spans 17 residues. CDR3 region: CASSLRPGLAGGYEQFF. The CDR3 DNA reads TGTGCCAGCAGCTTAAGACCGGGACTAGCGGGAGGGTATGAGCAGTTCTTC.

The chain carries TRBV18 and TRBJ1-6; no clear D gene. Trimming removed 5 bases at V and 5 bases at J, with 10 bases between. The CDR3 extends over 14 amino acids. Germline CDR1 reads KGHSH; CDR2 reads LQKENI. The CDR3 bases are TGTGCCAGCTCAGGAGCCAGAGATAATTCACCCCTCCACTTT. Its protein product is CASSGARDNSPLHF.

This chain joins TRBV5-1 and TRBJ1-4; 7 bases match TRBD1. The J segment lost 4 bases and the V segment lost 4 bases, leaving 7 bases of the junction unmatched. Germline V gene lookup returns CDR1 SGHRS and CDR2 YFSETQ. CDR3 length: 15 residues. The CDR3 sequence: CASSLAQGGNEKLFF. CDR3 coding DNA: TGCGCCAGCAGCCTGGCTCAGGGGGGTAATGAAAAACTGTTTTTT.

The chain is built from TRBV19 and TRBJ1-1, with 8 bases lining up with TRBD1. This CDR3 is 15 amino acids long. In germline, CDR1 is LNHDA, CDR2 SQIVND (reference sequence). The junction had 7 bases not matched to a gene; V was cut back by 4 bases and J by 3 bases. The CDR3: CASSTRGQLDTEAFF. The CDR3 DNA sequence: TGTGCCAGTAGTACCAGGGGGCAGTTGGACACTGAAGCTTTCTTT.

The chain links TRBV10-3 to TRBJ2-7, with D maybe TRBD2 (5 bases). Trimming took off 6 bases at V and 0 bases at J, with 12 bases between the two ends. The CDR3 is 14 amino acids. Germline CDR1 is ENHRY and CDR2 is SYGVKD. CDR3 protein: CAIRAMGSSYEQYF. DNA of the CDR3: TGTGCCATCAGGGCCATGGGGAGCTCCTACGAGCAGTACTTC.

With regard to this clone: Additional DNA sequences in this sample encode the identical CDR3. The chain couples TRBV5-1 to TRBJ1-1; TRBD1 is a possible D gene (6 bases). This CDR3 has 14 amino acids. Germline V gives CDR1 SGHRS, CDR2 YFSETQ. The germline V and J ends were trimmed by 1 base and 0 bases, with 7 bases remaining between them. CDR3 region: CASSLQGMNTEAFF. CDR3 in DNA: TGCGCCAGCAGCTTGCAGGGGATGAACACTGAAGCTTTCTTT.

The rearrangement links TRBV19 to TRBJ1-1; possible D gene TRBD1, 6 bases. The CDR3 is 16 residues long. V lost 3 bases and J 0 bases, leaving 14 bases between the germline ends. Germline assignment: CDR1 LNHDA and CDR2 SQIVND (reference sequence). The CDR3 spells CASSIHPAGVNTEAFF. The CDR3 coding sequence is TGTGCCAGTAGTATCCACCCGGCAGGGGTGAACACTGAAGCTTTCTTT.

V is TRBV5-6 and J is TRBJ1-2; D is ambiguous. V dropped 1 base and J dropped 5 bases, with 12 bases sitting between them. Per germline, CDR1 SGHDT and CDR2 YYEEEE. The length of the CDR3 is 14 residues. CDR3 coding DNA: TGTGCCAGCAGCTTGAGGCGGGCCTCTTATGGCTACACCTTC. It encodes CASSLRRASYGYTF.

The V gene is TRBV19, the J gene TRBJ1-5; 9 bases are a match to TRBD1. The germline gives CDR1 LNHDA, CDR2 SQIVND (reference sequence). This CDR3 contains 17 residues. V lost 1 base and J lost 7; bases outside the gene matches: 11. CDR3 nucleotide sequence: TGTGCCAGTAGTATAGTGGGAGTAGGGACAGGGATACAGCCCCAGCATTTT. Amino acids: CASSIVGVGTGIQPQHF.

The chain links TRBV2 to TRBJ2-7; 9 bases match TRBD2. The length of the CDR3 is 15 residues. V shed 6 bases, J shed 2 bases, and the junction held 8 bases outside the gene matches. In germline, CDR1 is SNHLY, CDR2 FYNNEI. CDR3 coding DNA: TGTGCCAGCAGAGGACCGACTAGCGGAACCTACGAGCAGTACTTC. Translated: CASRGPTSGTYEQYF.

The chain has TRBV28 and TRBJ2-7; D not resolved. The CDR3 contains 12 residues. The germline V gene has CDR1 MDHEN and CDR2 SYDVKM. The ends were cut back, 5 bases at V and 2 bases at J, with 7 bases in the middle. The CDR3 sequence: CASSDLAYEQYF. The CDR3 DNA sequence: TGTGCCAGCAGTGACTTGGCCTACGAGCAGTACTTC.